Following are 3 T cell receptor beta chains from one sample sequenced in a study of T cell responses to AZD1222 COVID-19 vaccine. Measured with immunoSEQ multiplex PCR; TCRdb has only the in-frame clones, and not every one. The repertoire holds approximately 64,000 clones, with 84% as singletons. Material: peripheral blood, obtained on day 0 of AZD1222 vaccination. These receptors all stem from an adult in good health.

The DNA of the CDR3 is TGCGCCAGCAGCAGGGACAGAGAGAGCTATGGCTACACCTTC. As protein: CASSRDRESYGYTF. The chain couples TRBV5-1 to TRBJ1-2; TRBD1 aligns across 7 bases. CDR3 length equals 14 residues. V shed 4 bases, J shed 4 bases, and the junction held 7 bases outside the gene matches. From germline, CDR1 is SGHRS and CDR2 YFSETQ.

The chain links TRBV20-1 to TRBJ1-2; D perhaps matches TRBD1 (5 bases). Germline V CDR1 and CDR2: DFQATT, SNEGSKA (reference sequence). Trimming left V 3 bases short and J 8 bases short, with 10 bases between. This CDR3 has 11 amino acids. CDR3 in amino acids: CSASTGPGYTF. The CDR3 region has the DNA TGCAGTGCTAGTACGGGGCCAGGCTACACCTTC.

V usage is TRBV5-1 and J usage is TRBJ1-6; no clear D gene. CDR3 length equals 12 residues. The ends were cut back, 0 bases at V and 7 bases at J, with 2 bases in the middle. The V gene's germline CDR1 is SGHRS and CDR2 YFSETQ. CDR3 in DNA: TGCGCCAGCAGCTTGGAAAATTCACCCCTCCACTTT. This encodes CASSLENSPLHF.